The 2 T cell receptor beta chains below all came from one sample that was sequenced in a study of cytomegalovirus exposure and HLA in healthy donors. Primers included in the PCR were 60 Vbeta and 13 Jbeta primers. Using immunoSEQ multiplex PCR, the repertoire was profiled, and TCRdb retains in-frame clones only, with some absent. The sample contains 150,000 to 190,000 clones, roughly 84% of which appear only once. Material: PBMCs. These TCRs come from a woman aged 18-29 years in good health and CMV-seronegative.

The V and J genes are TRBV5-1 and TRBJ2-3; D not certain. Germline loops: CDR1 SGHRS, CDR2 YFSETQ. The CDR3 runs 11 residues. Trimming stripped 3 bases from V and 6 bases from J, with 5 bases between. CDR3 protein: CASSSLDTQYF. CDR3 DNA: TGCGCCAGCAGCTCCCTGGATACGCAGTATTTT.

This chain uses TRBV18 with TRBJ2-5, with 8 bases matching TRBD1. In germline, CDR1 is KGHSH, CDR2 LQKENI. The CDR3 loop spans 15 amino acids. V was clipped by 3 bases and J by 4 bases; unmatched bases: 7. CDR3 in amino acids: CASSPPQGARETQYF. The CDR3 DNA reads as TGTGCCAGCTCACCGCCCCAGGGGGCGCGAGAGACCCAGTACTTC.